Listed here are 30 T cell receptor beta chains from one sample, sequenced in a study of blood T cells in healthy people across ages. Sample-barcoded 5' priming and a J-beta primer mix drove a second PCR of roughly 7 to 11 cycles. One entry per CDR3 protein, called by TCRdb with MiXCR from the 5' RACE reads. Among about 1.1 million distinct CDR3 sequences listed, more than 30% were seen once. The source material was blood. The receptor set was obtained from a man younger than 30 in good health.

This clonotype was seen at least ten times. This sequence joins TRBV12-3 or TRBV12-4 and TRBJ2-7; 7 bases align to TRBD2. The CDR3 is made up of 14 amino acids. J lost 2 bases, V lost 6 bases, and 7 bases had no gene match. CDR3: CASSPSGTTYEQYF. The CDR3 DNA reads TGTGCCAGCAGCCCCTCCGGGACTACCTACGAGCAGTACTTC.

The chain carries TRBV7-9 and TRBJ2-3; D is unresolved. Per germline, CDR1 SEHNR and CDR2 FQNEAQ (reference sequence). Trimming pared 5 bases from V and 0 bases from J, leaving 15 bases between. The CDR3 runs 16 residues. CDR3 bases: TGTGCCAGCAGCATAGACCAATCGCGTAGCACAGATACGCAGTATTTT. This codes for CASSIDQSRSTDTQYF.

This clonotype has just a few counts. The chain joins TRBV10-3 to TRBJ1-2; perhaps TRBD1 as D (6 bases). The CDR3 has 16 residues. The germline V and J ends were trimmed by 7 bases and 0 bases, with 18 bases remaining between them. Per germline, CDR1 ENHRY and CDR2 SYGVKD. DNA for the CDR3: TGTGCCATCACTACACCTACAGGGACTTCTAACTATGGCTACACCTTC. The encoded protein is CAITTPTGTSNYGYTF.

The chain uses TRBV10-3 and TRBJ2-5; no clear D gene. Germline lookup yields CDR1 ENHRY and CDR2 SYGVKD. The V end was cut by 0 bases, the J end by 3 bases, with 8 bases between. The CDR3 contains 14 residues. CDR3: CAISESKIEETQYF. The CDR3, as DNA: TGTGCCATCAGTGAGTCGAAGATTGAAGAGACCCAGTACTTC.

The chain employs TRBV4-1 and TRBJ2-2; D gene uncertain. V lost 0 bases, J lost 6 bases, and 14 bases lay in between. The CDR3 extends over 16 amino acids. Per germline, CDR1 MGHRA and CDR2 YSYEKL. DNA of the CDR3: TGCGCCAGCAGCCAAGATTGGACCTCAAGGGCCGGGGAGCTGTTTTTT. This encodes CASSQDWTSRAGELFF.

This clonotype was counted a few times. V usage is TRBV5-1 and J usage is TRBJ1-1; D gene unclear. The V and J ends lost 4 bases and 0 bases respectively, with 13 bases between them. The germline CDR1 and CDR2 sequences are SGHRS and YFSETQ. This CDR3 has 15 amino acids. CDR3 nucleotide sequence: TGCGCCAGCAGCGAGGACCCACACATGAACACTGAAGCTTTCTTT. Its translation is CASSEDPHMNTEAFF.

Turning to this clonotype: One junction end does not reproduce the germline sequence, and a read error may be involved. Here the CDR3 DNA reads TGTGTCAGCAGCTTAATGGGAGATGGCGGCCTAAGGACCCAGTACTTC. It specifies CVSSLMGDGGLRTQYF. This chain links TRBV7-2 with TRBJ2-5; maybe TRBD2 (5 bases). The CDR3 covers 16 residues. The V gene's germline CDR1 is SGHTA and CDR2 FQGNSA.

This clonotype appeared a few times. The chain links TRBV29-1 to TRBJ2-1, with D possibly matching TRBD2 (5 bases). V dropped 1 base and J dropped 6 bases, with 7 bases sitting between them. In germline, CDR1 is SQVTM, CDR2 ANQGSEA. This CDR3 spans 12 amino acids. The CDR3 here is CSVEVGSNEQFF. In DNA, the CDR3 is TGCAGCGTTGAAGTTGGGAGCAATGAGCAGTTCTTC.

The chain combines TRBV18 with TRBJ2-7, with 8 bases fitting TRBD1. Germline loops: CDR1 KGHSH, CDR2 LQKENI. The CDR3 contains 16 residues. J was trimmed by 1 base and V by 5 bases; bases with no gene match: 10. In DNA, the CDR3 is TGTGCCAGCTCAGCTCTGGACAGGGATCCGTCCTACGAGCAGTACTTC. This encodes CASSALDRDPSYEQYF.

The chain employs TRBV5-1 and TRBJ1-4; TRBD1 might be the D (6 bases). With 4 bases removed from V and 1 base from J, the gap between germline ends came to 11 bases. CDR3 size: 15 residues. Germline V gene data show CDR1 as SGHRS and CDR2 as YFSETQ. The CDR3 region is CASSTGHLTNEKLFF. In nucleotides, the CDR3 is TGCGCCAGCAGCACGGGACACTTAACTAATGAAAAACTGTTTTTT.

This clonotype was counted a few times. V gene TRBV20-1 combines with J gene TRBJ1-4; 7 nucleotides agree with TRBD1. This CDR3 is 15 amino acids long. Trimming took 6 bases from V and 4 from J; bases not matched to a gene: 11. Germline V CDR1 and CDR2: DFQATT, SNEGSKA (reference sequence). Here the CDR3 DNA reads TGCAGTGCCCGGAGACAGGGCGGTGTTAATGAAAAACTGTTTTTT. As protein: CSARRQGGVNEKLFF.

The chain links TRBV5-6 to TRBJ2-3, with TRBD2 as a possible D gene (5 bases). Germline V gene data show CDR1 as SGHDT and CDR2 as YYEEEE. V lost 1 base and J lost 2, with 11 bases in between. There are 15 residues in the CDR3. The CDR3 spells CASSLYRGLTDTQYF. In DNA, the CDR3 is TGTGCCAGCAGCTTGTACCGGGGTCTCACAGATACGCAGTATTTT.

The chain carries TRBV12-3 or TRBV12-4 and TRBJ1-5; perhaps TRBD1 as D (5 bases). V was cut by 7 bases and J by 7 bases, with 17 bases left in between. CDR3 size: 14 residues. CDR3 region: CASTIPGGGQPQHF. The CDR3 nucleotides are TGTGCCAGCACCATCCCCGGGGGAGGCCAGCCCCAGCATTTT.

V usage is TRBV20-1 and J usage is TRBJ1-2; TRBD1 is a possible D gene (5 bases). Trimming cost V 3 bases and J 7 bases, with 15 bases left between them. Looked up from germline, CDR1 is DFQATT and CDR2 is SNEGSKA (reference sequence). The CDR3 runs 13 residues. The CDR3 reads CSARTQAFGGYTF. Here the CDR3 DNA reads TGCAGTGCTAGGACACAGGCATTTGGTGGCTACACCTTC.

This clonotype showed up just a few times. The DNA of the CDR3 is TGTGCCACCAGCAGATCTGGGCTAGCGCCCCGGAGGAACAATGAGCAGTACTTC. This gives the protein CATSRSGLAPRRNNEQYF. V is TRBV15 and J is TRBJ2-4; D perhaps matches TRBD2 (6 bases). This CDR3 region has 18 residues. CDR1 and CDR2 (germline): LNHNV, YYDKDF (reference sequence). V lost 2 bases and J 13 bases, leaving 30 bases between the germline ends.

Turning to this clonotype: A read error may account for a junction end that differs from germline. The chain links TRBV28 to TRBJ1-2; D might be TRBD1 (6 bases). The CDR3 length is 14 residues. Per germline, CDR1 MDHEN and CDR2 SYDVKM. The CDR3 DNA is TGTGTCAGCAGACTAAGGACAGTCGGGCATGGCTACACCTTC. This translates into CVSRLRTVGHGYTF.

The table lists this clonotype with a few counts. This chain uses TRBV9 with TRBJ2-3, with a tentative D call TRBD1 (5 bases). The V end lost 0 bases, the J end lost 3 bases, and 11 bases lay between the germline ends. CDR1 is SGDLS, CDR2 YYNGEE, per germline. This CDR3 contains 15 residues. CDR3 nucleotide sequence: TGTGCCAGCAGCGTAGCGGTAAAGGGGACAGATACGCAGTATTTT. Translated: CASSVAVKGTDTQYF.

This chain connects TRBV7-9 to TRBJ2-2; TRBD1 matches at 8 bases. V trimming: 5 bases; J trimming: 5 bases; junction bases outside the gene matches: 7. CDR3 length equals 15 residues. Germline loops: CDR1 SEHNR, CDR2 FQNEAQ (reference sequence). The CDR3 is CASSSRDRRTGELFF. In DNA, the CDR3 is TGTGCCAGCAGCAGCCGGGACAGGCGGACCGGGGAGCTGTTTTTT.

The V call is TRBV5-1, the J call TRBJ1-6; no firm D call. Germline V lookup: CDR1 SGHRS, CDR2 YFSETQ. Trimming cost V 4 bases and J 5 bases, with 10 bases left between them. This CDR3 comprises 14 residues. This CDR3 is CASSVTVNNSPLHF. Written as DNA, the CDR3 is TGCGCCAGCAGCGTGACGGTTAATAATTCACCCCTCCACTTT.

This clonotype has only a few counts. V usage is TRBV6-5 and J usage is TRBJ2-6; the D call may be TRBD1 or TRBD2 (5 bases each). The CDR3 runs 15 residues. Between the trimmed V and J ends, which lost 10 bases and 0 bases, there was a span of 13 bases. Germline V gene data show CDR1 as MNHEY and CDR2 as SVGAGI. In DNA form, the CDR3 reads TGTGCCACCGGGACGGCGTACTCTGGGGCCAACGTCCTGACTTTC. As protein: CATGTAYSGANVLTF.

The rearrangement joins TRBV4-1 to TRBJ1-2, with D tentatively TRBD1 (5 bases). V was cut by 1 base and J by 8 bases, with 17 bases left in between. This CDR3 region has 15 residues. Per germline, CDR1 MGHRA and CDR2 YSYEKL. CDR3 protein: CASSQVDRLIRGYTF. CDR3 bases: TGCGCCAGCAGCCAAGTCGACAGACTAATAAGGGGCTACACCTTC.

This clonotype was seen ten or more times. V is TRBV7-9 and J is TRBJ2-1; D possibly corresponds to TRBD2 (5 bases). The ends were cut back, 5 bases at V and 4 bases at J, with 6 bases in the middle. Germline V gene lookup returns CDR1 SEHNR and CDR2 FQNEAQ (reference sequence). The CDR3 has 12 amino acids. CDR3 protein: CASSPGYNEQFF. CDR3 nucleotides: TGTGCCAGCAGCCCGGGGTACAATGAGCAGTTCTTC.

The J gene is TRBJ2-1, the V gene TRBV12-3 or TRBV12-4; D tentatively reads TRBD1 or TRBD2 (5 bases each). The CDR3 extends over 15 amino acids. The V end was cut by 6 bases, the J end by 4 bases, with 16 bases between. The CDR3 DNA reads as TGTGCCAGCAGCAGAGCCGGGACCAAGTACAATGAGCAGTTCTTC. It encodes CASSRAGTKYNEQFF.

A remark on this clonotype: This could be a read error, since a much larger clone is one nucleotide away. Without the conserved terminal phenylalanine or tryptophan, this CDR3 likely stems from a read error. The chain carries TRBV20-1 and TRBJ2-5; 12 nucleotides agree with TRBD2. The CDR3 totals 15 residues. With V trimmed by 0 bases and J by 5 bases, 4 bases remained unmatched. Per germline, CDR1 DFQATT and CDR2 SNEGSKA (reference sequence). The CDR3 DNA follows: TGCAGTGCTAGAGACAGGACTAGCGGGGTTGAGACCCAGTACCTC. Residues: CSARDRTSGVETQYL.

This clonotype was observed a handful of times. The rearrangement links TRBV25-1 to TRBJ1-5; 8 positions match TRBD1. The CDR3 covers 15 residues. After removal of 4 bases from V and 4 bases from J, the junction contained 6 bases not matched to a gene. CDR1 is MGHDK, CDR2 SYGVNS, per germline. The CDR3 reads CASSGTDRVNQPQHF. CDR3 bases: TGTGCCAGCAGTGGAACGGACAGGGTAAATCAGCCCCAGCATTTT.

This clonotype has more than one count but fewer than ten. A read error may account for a junction end that differs from germline. The rearrangement uses TRBV5-1 and TRBJ2-2; D is possibly TRBD1 (7 bases). The CDR3 length is 16 residues. Per germline, CDR1 SGHRS and CDR2 YFSETQ. This chain's CDR3 is CASSFSGGSNTGELFF. The CDR3 nucleotides read TGTGCCAGCAGCTTTTCAGGGGGGTCGAACACCGGGGAGCTGTTTTTT.

This rearrangement joins TRBV7-8 to TRBJ2-4; TRBD1 matches 10 bases. The junction had 4 bases not matched to a gene; V was cut back by 5 bases and J by 3 bases. The V gene's germline CDR1 is SGHVS and CDR2 FQNEAQ. This CDR3 spans 15 amino acids. Here the CDR3 DNA reads TGTGCCAGCAGCCCCGACAGGGGGCTCAAAAACATTCAGTACTTC. This codes for CASSPDRGLKNIQYF.

This clonotype has more than one count but fewer than ten. J is TRBJ2-2 and V is TRBV4-1; possibly TRBD1 or TRBD2 for D (5 bases each). The CDR3 consists of 18 residues. Germline assignment: CDR1 MGHRA and CDR2 YSYEKL. The V and J ends lost 4 bases and 4 bases respectively, with 22 bases between them. The CDR3 nucleotides read TGCGCCAGCAGCCGACCCCTACGAGGGGCTTCGGGCACCGGGGAGCTGTTTTTT. This sequence encodes CASSRPLRGASGTGELFF.

This clonotype was counted a few times. The chain combines TRBV10-3 with TRBJ2-1; D gene ambiguous. Matching the DNA end better, TRBJ2-7 makes the J call doubtful. The CDR3 is made up of 14 amino acids. Per the germline V gene, CDR1 is ENHRY and CDR2 is SYGVKD. The CDR3 sequence: CAISPAAEYNEQYF. Written as DNA, the CDR3 is TGTGCCATCAGTCCGGCGGCCGAATACAATGAGCAGTACTTC.

On this clonotype: This clone may be a read error of a much larger clone one base away. This chain connects TRBV20-1 to TRBJ2-1; possibly TRBD1 or TRBD2 for D (5 bases each). Germline values: CDR1 DFQATT, CDR2 SNEGSKA (reference sequence). The CDR3 is 12 amino acids. V lost 4 bases, J lost 5 bases, and 9 bases lay in between. The CDR3 bases are TGCAGTGCTACCCGGGACCACAATGAGCAGTTCTTC. It codes for CSATRDHNEQFF.